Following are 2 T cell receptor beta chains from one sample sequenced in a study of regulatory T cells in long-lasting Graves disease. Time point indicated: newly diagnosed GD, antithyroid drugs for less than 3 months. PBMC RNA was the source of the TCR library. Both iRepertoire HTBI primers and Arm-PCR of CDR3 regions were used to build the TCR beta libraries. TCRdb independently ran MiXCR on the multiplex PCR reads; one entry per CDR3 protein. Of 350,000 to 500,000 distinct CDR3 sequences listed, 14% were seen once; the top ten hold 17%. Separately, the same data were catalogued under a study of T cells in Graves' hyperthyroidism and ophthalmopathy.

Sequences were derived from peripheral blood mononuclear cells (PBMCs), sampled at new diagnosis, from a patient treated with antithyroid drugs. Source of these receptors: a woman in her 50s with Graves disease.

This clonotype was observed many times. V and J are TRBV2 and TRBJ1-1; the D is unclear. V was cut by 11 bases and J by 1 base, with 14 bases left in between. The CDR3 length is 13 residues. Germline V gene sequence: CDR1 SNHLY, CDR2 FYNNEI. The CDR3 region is CASRRDENTEAFF. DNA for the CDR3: TGTGCCTCAAGAAGAGACGAGAACACTGAAGCTTTCTTT.

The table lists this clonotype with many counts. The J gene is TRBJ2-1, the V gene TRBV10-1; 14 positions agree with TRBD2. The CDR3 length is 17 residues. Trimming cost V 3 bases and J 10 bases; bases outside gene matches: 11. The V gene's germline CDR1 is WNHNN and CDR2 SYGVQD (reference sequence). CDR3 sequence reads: CASSELSGTSGRGEQFF. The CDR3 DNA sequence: TGCGCCAGCAGTGAACTCTCCGGGACTAGCGGGAGAGGGGAGCAGTTCTTC.